Below are 16 T cell receptor beta chains sequenced from a single sample in a study of blood T cell repertoires in COVID-19. Method: immunoSEQ multiplex PCR; TCRdb's copy keeps in-frame clones and lacks some. This table has roughly 250,000 clones, roughly 79% appearing once. What was sequenced was peripheral blood. These receptors all stem from a woman aged 60-75 years with active or convalescent COVID-19.

V and J are TRBV29-1 and TRBJ2-7; D gene ambiguous. Trimming pared 4 bases from V and 1 base from J, leaving 8 bases between. Per the germline V gene, CDR1 is SQVTM and CDR2 is ANQGSEA. This CDR3 region has 12 residues. In DNA form, the CDR3 reads TGCAGCGTTGTTGGAGATTCCTACGAGCAGTACTTC. It is translated as CSVVGDSYEQYF.

Only one count was recorded for this clone. The chain is built from TRBV4-2 and TRBJ1-5, with D unresolved. Trimming took 3 bases from V and 1 from J, leaving 7 bases between them. CDR1 is LGHNA, CDR2 YNFKEQ, per germline. The CDR3 consists of 14 residues. The CDR3 coding sequence is TGTGCCAGCAGCCAGGGGAGGAGCAATCAGCCCCAGCATTTT. Its translation is CASSQGRSNQPQHF.

The chain carries TRBV29-1 and TRBJ1-2; D unclear. The CDR3 loop spans 11 amino acids. V lost 0 bases, J lost 11 bases, and 10 bases lay in between. Looked up from germline, CDR1 is SQVTM and CDR2 is ANQGSEA. CDR3 protein: CSVEDPGRYTF. CDR3 nucleotide sequence: TGCAGCGTTGAAGATCCTGGCAGATACACCTTC. Drawing the rest from reference TRBV29-1 and TRBJ1-2, the complete variable domain is SAVISQKPSRDICQRGTSLTIQCQVDSQVTMMFWYRQQPGQSLTLIATANQGSEATYESGFVIDKFPISRPNLTFSTLTVSNMSPEDSSIYLCSVEDPGRYTFGSGTRLTVV.

The CDR3 nucleotides read TGTGCCAGCAGCTTGTCGGGACAGGGGGCCGAGAATCAGCCCCAGCATTTT. Translated, it gives CASSLSGQGAENQPQHF. The chain carries TRBV7-8 and TRBJ1-5; 12 nucleotides align to TRBD1. CDR3 length: 17 residues. V lost 3 bases to trimming and J lost 4 bases; unmatched junction nucleotides: 7. Germline values: CDR1 SGHVS, CDR2 FQNEAQ.

This clone appeared once. This rearrangement joins TRBV25-1 to TRBJ1-1; 7 bases align to TRBD1. After removal of 5 bases from V and 4 bases from J, the junction contained 10 bases not matched to a gene. In germline, CDR1 is MGHDK, CDR2 SYGVNS. There are 15 residues in the CDR3. The CDR3 coding sequence is TGTGCCAGCAGTTCTAATAGGGGGCGAGTCACTGAAGCTTTCTTT. Amino acid sequence: CASSSNRGRVTEAFF.

This rearrangement joins TRBV7-9 to TRBJ1-3; 8 bases agree with TRBD1. Germline assignment: CDR1 SEHNR and CDR2 FQNEAQ (reference sequence). This CDR3 contains 15 residues. The V segment lost 5 bases and the J segment 1 base; nucleotides outside the gene matches: 4. The CDR3 DNA is TGTGCCAGCAGCGATTACAGGGGGTCTGGAAACACCATATATTTT. Its protein product is CASSDYRGSGNTIYF.

The rearrangement joins TRBV5-6 to TRBJ1-3, with D possibly TRBD1 on 6 matching bases. The germline V gene encodes CDR1 SGHDT and CDR2 YYEEEE. This CDR3 is 15 amino acids long. The V gene lost 3 bases and the J gene lost 2 bases, with 12 bases spanning the gap. CDR3: CASSSLQGAGNTIYF. The CDR3 DNA sequence: TGTGCCAGCAGCTCATTACAGGGAGCTGGAAACACCATATATTTT.

The chain joins TRBV19 to TRBJ2-2; D may be TRBD2 (5 bases). CDR3 length: 13 amino acids. CDR1 is LNHDA, CDR2 SQIVND, per germline (reference sequence). V lost 0 bases and J lost 13, with 12 bases in between. CDR3 amino acids: CASSIEGSGGLFF. In DNA form, the CDR3 reads TGTGCCAGTAGTATAGAGGGCTCAGGAGGGCTGTTTTTT.

V gene TRBV4-2 combines with J gene TRBJ2-4, with 13 nucleotides matching TRBD2. V was clipped by 1 base and J by 8 bases; unmatched bases: 11. The CDR3 covers 18 residues. Germline CDR1 is LGHNA and CDR2 is YNFKEQ. This chain's CDR3 is CASSQVGTSGGASDIQYF. The CDR3 DNA reads as TGTGCCAGCAGCCAAGTCGGCACTAGCGGGGGGGCGTCGGACATTCAGTACTTC.

This clone was found a few times. The rearrangement joins TRBV2 to TRBJ1-4; TRBD1 aligns across 7 bases. The CDR3 has 15 residues. Germline lookup yields CDR1 SNHLY and CDR2 FYNNEI. After removal of 6 bases from V and 2 bases from J, the junction contained 6 bases not matched to a gene. As DNA, the CDR3 is TGTGCCAGCAGCTCACAGGGGACCACTAATGAAAAACTGTTTTTT. It yields the protein CASSSQGTTNEKLFF.

The chain links TRBV6-5 to TRBJ1-6; D not resolved. CDR1 and CDR2 (germline): MNHEY, SVGAGI. V lost 6 bases, J lost 10 bases, and 10 bases lay in between. CDR3 length: 12 amino acids. DNA of the CDR3: TGTGCCAGCAGCTCGAGGTACTCACCCCTCCACTTT. Protein sequence: CASSSRYSPLHF.

The rearrangement uses TRBV19 and TRBJ2-1; 14 bases are a match to TRBD2. CDR1 is LNHDA, CDR2 SQIVND, per germline (reference sequence). The CDR3 loop spans 15 amino acids. With 4 bases clipped from V and 8 bases from J, the junction kept 4 bases outside the gene matches. CDR3 sequence: CASSTGTSGGHEQFF. CDR3 bases: TGTGCCAGTAGTACCGGGACTAGCGGGGGTCATGAGCAGTTCTTC. The full variable domain, with the rest looked up from reference TRBV19 and TRBJ2-1, is DGGITQSPKYLFRKEGQNVTLSCEQNLNHDAMYWYRQDPGQGLRLIYYSQIVNDFQKGDIAEGYSVSREKKESFPLTVTSAQKNPTAFYLCASSTGTSGGHEQFFGPGTRLTVL.

This rearrangement joins TRBV6-1 to TRBJ1-6; no clear D gene. V lost 2 bases and J 3 bases, leaving 17 bases between the germline ends. Germline V CDR1 and CDR2: MNHNS, SASEGT. The CDR3 covers 18 residues. CDR3 DNA: TGTGCCAGCAGTGAACAAAAAGGGAGCAGTGGCTATAATTCACCCCTCCACTTT. The encoded protein is CASSEQKGSSGYNSPLHF.

The rearrangement joins TRBV7-2 to TRBJ2-5, with 11 positions matching TRBD2. Germline assignment: CDR1 SGHTA and CDR2 FQGNSA. Germline trimming cut 2 bases from V and 2 bases from J; bases unmatched to any gene: 4. The CDR3 has 16 amino acids. CDR3 nucleotides: TGTGCCAGCAGCTTATCGTCTAGCGGGGGGCAAGAGACCCAGTACTTC. Amino acids: CASSLSSSGGQETQYF.

V usage is TRBV9 and J usage is TRBJ2-2; 8 bases match TRBD1. Germline trimming cut 1 base from V and 3 bases from J; bases unmatched to any gene: 8. The CDR3 is 17 residues long. CDR1 is SGDLS and CDR2 is YYNGEE in the germline V gene. The CDR3 is CASSVRQGSPYTGELFF. CDR3 bases: TGTGCCAGCAGCGTACGACAGGGGTCACCGTACACCGGGGAGCTGTTTTTT.

This chain joins TRBV10-3 and TRBJ1-2, with D maybe TRBD1 (6 bases). This CDR3 spans 16 amino acids. The germline V gene has CDR1 ENHRY and CDR2 SYGVKD. Trimming removed 0 bases at V and 7 bases at J, with 18 bases between. The CDR3 DNA reads TGTGCCATCAGTGAGTCGGGGCAGGGGATGGTGATTGGCTACACCTTC. Translating it yields CAISESGQGMVIGYTF.